The next 12 T cell receptor beta chains were all read from a single sample in a study of blood T cell repertoires in COVID-19. TCRdb keeps only in-frame clones here, not all; method: immunoSEQ multiplex PCR. Of roughly 370,000 clones listed, about 83% are singletons. The sequencing sample was made of PBMCs or T cells enriched from blood (not recorded which). Every receptor here comes from a woman between 45 and 60 years old who had recovered from COVID-19.

This clone was seen a single time. V usage is TRBV19 and J usage is TRBJ1-2; no clear D gene. Per germline, CDR1 LNHDA and CDR2 SQIVND (reference sequence). The CDR3 is 14 amino acids. V was cut by 5 bases and J by 0 bases, with 10 bases left in between. This chain's CDR3 is CASSYKTANYGYTF. CDR3 coding DNA: TGTGCCAGTAGTTATAAGACTGCTAACTATGGCTACACCTTC.

Of note for this clone: An end of the junction does not agree with germline; a read error may underlie this. The CDR3: CASRQRAPSYNEQFF. Written as DNA, the CDR3 is TGTGCTAGCAGGCAGCGGGCACCCTCCTACAATGAGCAGTTCTTC. The V gene is TRBV7-7, the J gene TRBJ2-1; a possible D gene is TRBD2 (6 bases). The CDR3 covers 15 residues. Germline loops: CDR1 SSHAT, CDR2 FNYEAQ (reference sequence).

This clone was counted a single time. V gene TRBV28 combines with J gene TRBJ2-1; maybe TRBD2 (7 bases). With 2 bases removed from V and 4 bases from J, the gap between germline ends came to 12 bases. Germline CDR1 and CDR2: MDHEN and SYDVKM. The CDR3 extends over 15 amino acids. CDR3 loop: CASSLQGRGYNEQFF. The CDR3 DNA reads TGTGCCAGCAGTTTACAGGGGAGGGGATACAATGAGCAGTTCTTC. The entire variable domain, with the rest obtained from reference TRBV28 and TRBJ2-1, is as follows: DVKVTQSSRYLVKRTGEKVFLECVQDMDHENMFWYRQDPGLGLRLIYFSYDVKMKEKGDIPEGYSVSREKKERFSLILESASTNQTSMYLCASSLQGRGYNEQFFGPGTRLTVL.

The chain joins TRBV2 to TRBJ2-3; possible D gene TRBD1, 5 bases. V was pared by 6 bases and J by 5 bases, with 6 bases between. Germline loops: CDR1 SNHLY, CDR2 FYNNEI. This CDR3 comprises 11 residues. CDR3 nucleotide sequence: TGTGCCAGCAGCACAGGAGATACGCAGTATTTT. Its translation is CASSTGDTQYF.

This rearrangement joins TRBV6-5 to TRBJ2-1; D remains ambiguous. V lost 8 bases and J lost 10, with 9 bases in between. CDR1 is MNHEY, CDR2 SVGAGI, per germline. The CDR3 sequence is 10 residues long. The CDR3 DNA sequence: TGTGCCAGCTCCTCCGGGGAGCAGTTCTTC. It specifies CASSSGEQFF.

The V call is TRBV3-1 (or the pseudogene TRBV3-2), the J call TRBJ1-1, with unresolved D. This CDR3 has 17 residues. CDR1 is LGHDT and CDR2 is YNNKEL in the germline V gene (reference sequence). V was trimmed by 2 bases and J by 0 bases, leaving 16 bases between them. CDR3 in amino acids: CASSQQGGRFLNTEAFF. CDR3 in DNA: TGTGCCAGCAGCCAACAAGGCGGTCGGTTCTTGAACACTGAAGCTTTCTTT.

The V and J genes are TRBV7-9 and TRBJ2-1, with a weak D call TRBD2 (6 bases). The CDR3 length is 14 residues. CDR1 and CDR2 from the germline V gene are SEHNR and FQNEAQ (reference sequence). V was pared by 6 bases and J by 6 bases, with 15 bases between. The CDR3 DNA reads as TGTGCCAGCAGTTCGCCGATGGGGGGCAATGAGCAGTTCTTC. It specifies CASSSPMGGNEQFF.

The J gene is TRBJ2-4, the V gene TRBV1; the table's D call TRBD1 went unverified against the DNA. TRBV1 is classified as a pseudogene. The CDR3 covers 20 residues. CDR3 nucleotides: TGCACCAGCAGCCCCCTTCGTGGGCACCTACCCAGAATGGGCAAAAACATTCAGTACTTC. Amino acid sequence: CTSSPLRGHLPRMGKNIQYF.

The rearrangement uses TRBV6-1 and TRBJ1-5, with 7 bases aligning to TRBD1. With V trimmed by 1 base and J by 2 bases, 5 bases remained unmatched. CDR3 length: 16 amino acids. Germline assignment: CDR1 MNHNS and CDR2 SASEGT. The CDR3 nucleotides are TGTGCCAGCAGTGAAGGAGGGGGCTCGGGCAATCAGCCCCAGCATTTT. This sequence encodes CASSEGGGSGNQPQHF.

The chain recombines TRBV5-1 with TRBJ2-7; a weak D match, TRBD2 (5 bases). The CDR3 covers 14 residues. Trimming took off 2 bases at V and 2 bases at J, with 11 bases between the two ends. CDR1 is SGHRS, CDR2 YFSETQ, per germline. As DNA, the CDR3 is TGCGCCAGCAGCTTCGCCGGGGTCACCTACGAGCAGTACTTC. This sequence encodes CASSFAGVTYEQYF.

The rearrangement uses TRBV11-1 and TRBJ1-1; D is possibly TRBD1 (6 bases). Germline V gives CDR1 SGHAT, CDR2 FQDESV (reference sequence). This CDR3 spans 14 amino acids. V shed 6 bases and J shed 5 bases, with 16 bases lying between them. As DNA, the CDR3 is TGTGCCAGCAGTTTTGACAGGATTAGGACTGAAGCTTTCTTT. Its translation: CASSFDRIRTEAFF. Together with reference TRBV11-1 and TRBJ1-1, the CDR3 gives the full variable domain: EAEVAQSPRYKITEKSQAVAFWCDPISGHATLYWYRQILGQGPELLVQFQDESVVDDSQLPKDRFSAERLKGVDSTLKIQPAELGDSAMYLCASSFDRIRTEAFFGQGTRLTVV.

The chain couples TRBV6-5 to TRBJ2-3; D remains ambiguous. The length of the CDR3 is 15 residues. Germline V lookup: CDR1 MNHEY, CDR2 SVGAGI. The ends were cut back, 4 bases at V and 2 bases at J, with 13 bases in the middle. The CDR3 bases are TGTGCCAGCAGTTCTAACTACCTATCCACAGATACGCAGTATTTT. Amino acids: CASSSNYLSTDTQYF.